These 16 T cell receptor beta chains came from one sample sequenced in a study of blood T cell repertoires in COVID-19. Assay: immunoSEQ multiplex PCR; the TCRdb copy retains only in-frame clones and omits some. The data contain around 260,000 clones, about nine tenths of them seen just once; the ten biggest clones take up around 3%. Sequenced sample: peripheral blood. The receptors stem from a woman in her twenties or thirties with active or convalescent COVID-19.

The chain joins TRBV10-3 to TRBJ2-2; 7 nucleotides line up with TRBD1. V shed 2 bases and J 2 bases; nucleotides not matched to a gene: 8. Germline V gene data show CDR1 as ENHRY and CDR2 as SYGVKD. CDR3 length: 17 amino acids. This CDR3 is CAISEPGTDTNTGELFF. CDR3 nucleotides: TGTGCCATCAGTGAGCCGGGGACAGACACCAACACCGGGGAGCTGTTTTTT.

The chain uses TRBV15 and TRBJ1-2, with a tentative D call TRBD1 (6 bases). CDR3 length equals 13 residues. The germline V and J ends were trimmed by 1 base and 7 bases, with 10 bases remaining between them. The V gene's germline CDR1 is LNHNV and CDR2 YYDKDF (reference sequence). Here the CDR3 DNA reads TGTGCCACCAGCAGAGGTGCAGGGGCTGGCTACACCTTC. Amino acids: CATSRGAGAGYTF.

V and J are TRBV3-1 (or the pseudogene TRBV3-2) and TRBJ1-2; D unclear. The V end was cut by 4 bases, the J end by 3 bases, with 18 bases between. The CDR3 runs 16 residues. CDR1 and CDR2 from the germline V gene are LGHDT and YNNKEL (reference sequence). The CDR3 DNA sequence: TGTGCCAGCAGCCCACACCTAGGATCCCCGGACTATGGCTACACCTTC. This encodes CASSPHLGSPDYGYTF.

This clone was seen a handful of times. This chain connects TRBV2 to TRBJ2-7; TRBD1 matches 7 bases. This CDR3 is 14 amino acids long. V was clipped by 2 bases and J by 0 bases; unmatched bases: 1. Germline V lookup: CDR1 SNHLY, CDR2 FYNNEI. The CDR3 DNA sequence: TGTGCCAGCAGTGAATGGACAGGCTCCTACGAGCAGTACTTC. The encoded protein is CASSEWTGSYEQYF.

The rearrangement links TRBV10-3 to TRBJ1-1; D remains unclear. Germline V gene lookup returns CDR1 ENHRY and CDR2 SYGVKD. This CDR3 is 14 amino acids long. Trimming cost V 7 bases and J 3 bases, with 15 bases left between them. CDR3 loop: CAITLHARDTEAFF. The CDR3 coding sequence is TGTGCCATCACCCTGCACGCGAGGGACACTGAAGCTTTCTTT.

The chain employs TRBV7-3 and TRBJ2-2; D is possibly TRBD1 (6 bases). The length of the CDR3 is 15 residues. Germline V gene lookup returns CDR1 SGHTA and CDR2 FQGTGA. The V end was cut by 5 bases, the J end by 4 bases, with 14 bases between. The CDR3 nucleotides read TGTGCCAGCAGCCCAACTACAGGGTTCACCGGGGAGCTGTTTTTT. Amino acids: CASSPTTGFTGELFF.

The rearrangement joins TRBV18 to TRBJ1-4; D call uncertain. This CDR3 is built from 14 residues. Germline loops: CDR1 KGHSH, CDR2 LQKENI. V lost 4 bases, J lost 7 bases, and 13 bases lay in between. As DNA, the CDR3 is TGTGCCAGCTCACGGAGTTTATTGGTTGAAAAACTGTTTTTT. Protein: CASSRSLLVEKLFF.

V is TRBV7-8 and J is TRBJ2-7; TRBD1 might be the D (5 bases). Germline V gives CDR1 SGHVS, CDR2 FQNEAQ. This CDR3 contains 13 residues. Trimming took off 5 bases at V and 0 bases at J, with 8 bases between the two ends. The CDR3 coding sequence is TGTGCCAGCAGCCACGACAGCTCCTACGAGCAGTACTTC. Its protein product is CASSHDSSYEQYF. The whole variable domain, remainder taken from reference TRBV7-8 and TRBJ2-7, is GAGVSQSPRYKVAKRGQDVALRCDPISGHVSLFWYQQALGQGPEFLTYFQNEAQLDKSGLPSDRFFAERPEGSVSTLKIQRTQQEDSAVYLCASSHDSSYEQYFGPGTRLTVT.

The chain combines TRBV7-2 with TRBJ1-5; a possible D gene is TRBD1 (6 bases). The CDR3 length is 15 residues. V was shortened by 5 bases and J by 2 bases, with 13 bases between the two germline ends. CDR1 SGHTA and CDR2 FQGNSA come from the germline V gene. The CDR3 DNA is TGTGCCAGCAGCCCACAGGGATGGGGCAATCAGCCCCAGCATTTT. Protein product: CASSPQGWGNQPQHF. The full variable domain, in which reference TRBV7-2 and TRBJ1-5 provide the parts outside the CDR3, is GAGVSQSPSNKVTEKGKDVELRCDPISGHTALYWYRQSLGQGLEFLIYFQGNSAPDKSGLPSDRFSAERTGGSVSTLTIQRTQQEDSAVYLCASSPQGWGNQPQHFGDGTRLSIL.

The V gene is TRBV2, the J gene TRBJ2-1, with D tentatively TRBD2 (6 bases). Per germline, CDR1 SNHLY and CDR2 FYNNEI. V lost 9 bases and J 2 bases, leaving 17 bases between the germline ends. The CDR3 is made up of 15 amino acids. CDR3 residues: CASGPGSATYNEQFF. CDR3 bases: TGTGCCAGTGGCCCCGGGAGCGCCACCTACAATGAGCAGTTCTTC.

V gene TRBV4-3 combines with J gene TRBJ2-7, with TRBD2 as a possible D gene (5 bases). Germline-derived CDR1 and CDR2 are LGHNA and YSLEER. This CDR3 spans 14 amino acids. V was shortened by 1 base and J by 4 bases, with 11 bases between the two germline ends. CDR3 in amino acids: CASSQAGGGYEQYF. CDR3 coding DNA: TGCGCCAGCAGCCAAGCTGGCGGAGGTTACGAGCAGTACTTC.

This rearrangement joins TRBV7-3 to TRBJ1-2, with D unresolved. The ends were cut back, 0 bases at V and 7 bases at J, with 9 bases in the middle. Germline-derived CDR1 and CDR2 are SGHTA and FQGTGA. The CDR3 has 13 residues. For the CDR3, the DNA is TGTGCCAGCAGCTTAACGTACGGTCGTGGCTACACCTTC. It translates to CASSLTYGRGYTF.

The gene calls are TRBV30 and TRBJ1-1; D uncertain. This CDR3 has 13 residues. CDR1 and CDR2 (germline): GTSNPN, SVGIG (reference sequence). Trimming cost V 5 bases and J 7 bases, with 17 bases left between them. CDR3 residues: CAWDVPVRGEAFF. CDR3 coding DNA: TGTGCCTGGGATGTCCCAGTCCGGGGTGAAGCTTTCTTT.

The genes are TRBV15 and TRBJ1-6, with D uncertain. CDR1 is LNHNV and CDR2 is YYDKDF in the germline V gene (reference sequence). V gave up 4 bases and J gave up 7 bases, with 8 bases separating them. This CDR3 is 13 amino acids long. The CDR3 loop reads CATSTPVNSPLHF. CDR3 DNA: TGTGCCACCAGCACTCCAGTAAATTCACCCCTCCACTTT.

The chain is built from TRBV5-1 and TRBJ1-2; maybe TRBD1 (5 bases). The germline CDR1 and CDR2 sequences are SGHRS and YFSETQ. The CDR3 has 14 residues. The V and J ends lost 4 bases and 0 bases respectively, with 10 bases between them. CDR3 protein: CASSEQAANYGYTF. In DNA form, the CDR3 reads TGCGCCAGCAGCGAACAGGCCGCTAACTATGGCTACACCTTC.

V and J are TRBV3-1 (or the pseudogene TRBV3-2) and TRBJ2-3; 13 bases agree with TRBD2. The germline gives CDR1 LGHDT, CDR2 YNNKEL (reference sequence). The length of the CDR3 is 18 residues. Germline trimming cut 6 bases from V and 6 bases from J; bases unmatched to any gene: 15. CDR3 region: CASRHPGLAGAHGDTQYF. In DNA, the CDR3 is TGTGCCAGCAGACACCCCGGACTAGCGGGGGCCCATGGGGATACGCAGTATTTT.